The entry below gives a single T cell receptor (beta chain) sequence along with its context. The antigen is not known. Trimming took 0 bases from V and 4 from J; bases not matched to a gene: 2. The CDR3 contains 15 residues. Per germline, CDR1 SGHTS and CDR2 YDEGEE. The sample comes from a study of identifying expanded T cells in peripheral blood. Points from the study as a whole: Differentially abundant clones: around 1.1 between replicates, just under 17 at 2 to 3 weeks, more than 18 at four.

This table comes from immunoSEQ multiplex PCR, and its TCRdb copy is limited to in-frame clones, with some not included. The data hold about 80,000 clones, with roughly 90% observed a single time. During the collection period, no donor immune events like infections were recorded. The TCR comes from a person aged 18 to 69 in good health. This chain uses TRBV5-8 with TRBJ1-5; TRBD1 aligns across 9 bases. The source material was blood. The CDR3 region has the DNA TGTGCCAGCAGCTTGGGGACAGGGGAGAATCAGCCCCAGCATTTT. Amino acid sequence: CASSLGTGENQPQHF.